The present T cell receptor beta chain was sequenced within a study of blood T cell repertoires in COVID-19. Turning to the study itself: Both acute and convalescent COVID-19 samples were obtained from the United States, Italy and Spain. In each case, the material was cDNA or gDNA derived from T cells, B-cell-depleted T cells, or PBMCs.

How the authors handled the data: Amplification with reference gene primers provided the estimates of nucleated cell counts. Assay used: immunoSEQ multiplex PCR; TCRdb lists only in-frame clones, some missing. V and J calls and clone size are those listed in that table; D and trimming were worked out from the DNA. The repertoire has approximately 300,000 clones, around nine tenths of them found once; the top ten carry approximately 4.2%. Germline lookup yields CDR1 SGHTA and CDR2 FQGNSA. V lost 5 bases and J lost 4; bases outside the gene matches: 8. The CDR3 has 15 amino acids. This sequence joins TRBV7-2 and TRBJ2-1, with 7 bases matching TRBD1. Sequenced sample: peripheral blood. The receptor's source is a man aged 35 to 55 with acute or convalescent COVID-19. CDR3 bases: TGTGCCAGCAGCCAGTACCCGACAGGGTACAATGAGCAGTTCTTC. This codes for CASSQYPTGYNEQFF.